Below, 30 T cell receptor beta chains from the same sample are listed, as sequenced in a study of early T cells in non-severe SARS-CoV-2 infection. TCRdb analysed the 5' RACE reads with MiXCR anew, one entry per CDR3 protein. Among tens of thousands of distinct CDR3 sequences, 12% were seen once, and the ten largest hold around 3.8%. The source material was whole blood. All receptors come from an adult who was a healthcare worker with PCR-confirmed SARS-CoV-2 infection or an uninfected control (not recorded which).

This clonotype was observed many times. This chain joins TRBV18 and TRBJ2-2; the match to TRBD2 covers 8 bases. In germline, CDR1 is KGHSH, CDR2 LQKENI. CDR3 length: 15 residues. Trimming cost V 6 bases and J 1 base; bases outside gene matches: 4. CDR3 sequence reads: CASSLTSGNTGELFF. In nucleotides, the CDR3 is TGTGCCAGCTCGCTTACTAGCGGGAACACCGGGGAGCTGTTTTTT.

This clonotype was counted many times. The V gene is TRBV20-1, the J gene TRBJ2-2, with D unresolved. V dropped 1 base and J dropped 8 bases, with 14 bases sitting between them. CDR1 is DFQATT and CDR2 is SNEGSKA in the germline V gene (reference sequence). The CDR3 has 14 residues. CDR3 protein: CSARVPWTSGELFF. CDR3 DNA sequence: TGCAGTGCTAGAGTCCCCTGGACGTCGGGGGAGCTGTTTTTT.

The sample holds many counts of this clonotype. V usage is TRBV20-1 and J usage is TRBJ2-3; tentatively, D is TRBD1 (6 bases). This CDR3 is built from 13 residues. V was trimmed by 5 bases and J by 4 bases, leaving 13 bases between them. Germline V lookup: CDR1 DFQATT, CDR2 SNEGSKA (reference sequence). CDR3 protein: CSAHHRDPDTQYF. CDR3 DNA: TGCAGTGCTCACCACAGGGATCCAGATACGCAGTATTTT.

This clonotype was seen only once. The chain combines TRBV3-1 with TRBJ2-1; 11 nucleotides agree with TRBD2. This CDR3 is 16 amino acids long. V dropped 4 bases and J dropped 1; count of bases not matched to a gene: 3. Germline V CDR1 and CDR2: LGHDT, YNNKEL (reference sequence). CDR3 sequence: CASSLAGGGSYNEQFF. The CDR3 DNA follows: TGTGCCAGCAGCCTAGCGGGAGGGGGTTCCTACAATGAGCAGTTCTTC.

A few counts support this clonotype. The chain uses TRBV7-3 and TRBJ2-4; D is undetermined. There are 15 residues in the CDR3. Germline values: CDR1 SGHTA, CDR2 FQGTGA. V gave up 2 bases and J gave up 5 bases, with 13 bases separating them. CDR3 amino acids: CASSLPNAGQNIQYF. The CDR3, as DNA: TGTGCCAGCAGCTTACCTAATGCCGGCCAAAACATTCAGTACTTC.

This clonotype was seen at least ten times. The rearrangement uses TRBV29-1 and TRBJ2-7; D gene unclear. V gave up 3 bases and J gave up 0 bases, with 9 bases separating them. The V gene's germline CDR1 is SQVTM and CDR2 ANQGSEA. This CDR3 has 13 residues. The CDR3, as DNA: TGCAGCGTTGAGGACCCCTCCTCCTACGAGCAGTACTTC. As protein: CSVEDPSSYEQYF.

The rearrangement links TRBV29-1 to TRBJ1-1; D perhaps matches TRBD1 (5 bases). V was pared by 6 bases and J by 4 bases, with 15 bases between. This CDR3 has 13 residues. Per the germline V gene, CDR1 is SQVTM and CDR2 is ANQGSEA. CDR3 amino acids: CSVGWGWGTEAFF. The CDR3 DNA is TGCAGCGTGGGATGGGGCTGGGGCACTGAAGCTTTCTTT. The whole variable domain, remainder taken from reference TRBV29-1 and TRBJ1-1, is SAVISQKPSRDICQRGTSLTIQCQVDSQVTMMFWYRQQPGQSLTLIATANQGSEATYESGFVIDKFPISRPNLTFSTLTVSNMSPEDSSIYLCSVGWGWGTEAFFGQGTRLTVV.

This clonotype has at least ten counts. J is TRBJ2-2 and V is TRBV11-2; possibly TRBD1 or TRBD2 for D (5 bases each). CDR1 and CDR2 from the germline V gene are SGHAT and FQNNGV. This CDR3 is built from 13 residues. The V gene lost 8 bases and the J gene lost 4 bases, with 11 bases spanning the gap. Here the CDR3 reads CASPTGRTGELFF. Here the CDR3 DNA reads TGTGCCAGCCCGACGGGGCGCACCGGGGAGCTGTTTTTT.

This clonotype has just a few counts. The chain is built from TRBV7-2 and TRBJ2-5; 12 bases agree with TRBD2. Per germline, CDR1 SGHTA and CDR2 FQGNSA. The CDR3 runs to 17 residues. The J segment lost 5 bases and the V segment lost 1 base, leaving 8 bases of the junction unmatched. As DNA, the CDR3 is TGTGCCAGCAGCTTAGAAGGGCGACTAGCGGGGGCGGAGACCCAGTACTTC. As protein: CASSLEGRLAGAETQYF. Filled out from reference TRBV7-2 and TRBJ2-5, the complete variable domain reads GAGVSQSPSNKVTEKGKDVELRCDPISGHTALYWYRQSLGQGLEFLIYFQGNSAPDKSGLPSDRFSAERTGGSVSTLTIQRTQQEDSAVYLCASSLEGRLAGAETQYFGPGTRLLVL.

The table lists this clonotype with a few counts. J is TRBJ2-5 and V is TRBV5-8, with TRBD2 identical over 15 bases. CDR3 length: 17 amino acids. Germline loops: CDR1 SGHTS, CDR2 YDEGEE. V shed 4 bases, J shed 1 base, and the junction held 5 bases outside the gene matches. The CDR3 region has the DNA TGTGCCAGCAGCCCGGGACTAGCGGGAGGTGTCCAAGAGACCCAGTACTTC. This sequence encodes CASSPGLAGGVQETQYF. The entire variable domain, with the rest obtained from reference TRBV5-8 and TRBJ2-5, is as follows: EAGVTQSPTHLIKTRGQQATLRCSPISGHTSVYWYQQALGLGLQFLLWYDEGEERNRGNFPPRFSGRQFPNYSSELNVNALELEDSALYLCASSPGLAGGVQETQYFGPGTRLLVL.

This clonotype has just one count. This chain connects TRBV7-9 to TRBJ2-1; 9 nucleotides match TRBD1. This CDR3 has 13 residues. Per the germline V gene, CDR1 is SEHNR and CDR2 is FQNEAQ (reference sequence). V trimming: 6 bases; J trimming: 7 bases; junction bases outside the gene matches: 4. CDR3 bases: TGTGCCAGCAGTGTACAGGGGGCGAATGAGCAGTTCTTC. Protein sequence: CASSVQGANEQFF.

The chain couples TRBV12-3 or TRBV12-4 to TRBJ1-5; D uncertain. Trimming pared 3 bases from V and 3 bases from J, leaving 9 bases between. The CDR3 spans 14 residues. The CDR3 DNA sequence: TGTGCCAGCAGTTTGAGGCAAGTCAATCAGCCCCAGCATTTT. It translates to CASSLRQVNQPQHF.

This clonotype was observed at least ten times. The J gene is TRBJ2-3, the V gene TRBV5-1; no definite D call. Per the germline V gene, CDR1 is SGHRS and CDR2 is YFSETQ. The V and J ends lost 2 bases and 2 bases respectively, with 6 bases between them. This CDR3 is built from 13 residues. This chain's CDR3 is CASSFFFTDTQYF. In DNA form, the CDR3 reads TGCGCCAGCAGCTTCTTCTTCACAGATACGCAGTATTTT.

At least ten counts were recorded for this clonotype. The rearrangement joins TRBV5-1 to TRBJ2-3, with no clear D. This CDR3 has 12 amino acids. V lost 5 bases to trimming and J lost 4 bases, with 8 bases between them. Germline CDR1 and CDR2: SGHRS and YFSETQ. The CDR3 region has the DNA TGCGCCAGCAGGGATGAATCAGATACGCAGTATTTT. Protein: CASRDESDTQYF.

Points on this clonotype: This may stem from a read error, because a much larger clone lies one nucleotide away. J is TRBJ2-3 and V is TRBV3-1, with no clear D. Germline V gives CDR1 LGHDT, CDR2 YNNKEL (reference sequence). The germline V and J ends were trimmed by 2 bases and 4 bases, with 16 bases remaining between them. There are 16 residues in the CDR3. CDR3 sequence reads: CASSQNLARIADTQYF. In DNA, the CDR3 is TGTGCCAGCAGCCAAAATTTAGCCCGAATTGCAGATACGCAGTATTTT.

CDR3 residues: CASREFTGGAGELFF. DNA for the CDR3: TGTGCCAGCAGAGAATTCACAGGGGGGGCCGGGGAGCTGTTTTTT. The chain employs TRBV2 and TRBJ2-2, with D possibly TRBD1 on 8 matching bases. The CDR3 is 15 amino acids. The V gene lost 6 bases and the J gene lost 6 bases, with 17 bases spanning the gap. The germline V gene has CDR1 SNHLY and CDR2 FYNNEI.

This clonotype was seen a few times. A read error may account for a junction end that differs from germline. V is TRBV6-6 and J is TRBJ2-4; 10 bases are shared with TRBD1. CDR1 is MNHNY and CDR2 is SVGAGI in the germline V gene (reference sequence). The length of the CDR3 is 13 residues. CDR3: CASSPTASGQGDF. The CDR3 region has the DNA TGTGCCAGCAGTCCCACGGCGTCCGGACAGGGGGACTTC.

This clonotype appeared many times. V and J are TRBV29-1 and TRBJ2-7, with TRBD2 matching 12 bases. Germline loops: CDR1 SQVTM, CDR2 ANQGSEA. The CDR3 runs 16 residues. V lost 5 bases to trimming and J lost 0 bases; unmatched junction nucleotides: 8. CDR3 in amino acids: CSVRGGTSGSSYEQYF. CDR3 DNA: TGCAGCGTTCGGGGGGGGACTAGCGGGTCCTCCTACGAGCAGTACTTC.

This clonotype was picked up a small number of times. The rearrangement uses TRBV28 and TRBJ2-7; unclear D gene. Between the trimmed V and J ends, which lost 5 bases and 7 bases, there was a span of 15 bases. CDR1 MDHEN and CDR2 SYDVKM come from the germline V gene. This CDR3 comprises 13 residues. CDR3 protein: CASSTTPVPEQYF. The CDR3 bases are TGTGCCAGCAGTACCACTCCGGTTCCTGAGCAGTACTTC.

This rearrangement joins TRBV6-5 to TRBJ1-2, with D possibly matching TRBD1 (6 bases). There are 13 residues in the CDR3. CDR1 MNHEY and CDR2 SVGAGI come from the germline V gene. V lost 6 bases to trimming and J lost 4 bases, with 12 bases between them. The CDR3 DNA follows: TGTGCCAGCAGCAACGGACAGATCTATGGCTACACCTTC. Translation: CASSNGQIYGYTF.

This clonotype appeared a few times. The rearrangement uses TRBV7-2 and TRBJ2-7; TRBD1 might be the D (6 bases). This CDR3 region has 14 residues. CDR1 SGHTA and CDR2 FQGNSA come from the germline V gene. The V and J ends lost 5 bases and 2 bases respectively, with 13 bases between them. CDR3 coding DNA: TGTGCCAGCAGCATTGCAGGGGTTCCCTACGAGCAGTACTTC. Its protein is CASSIAGVPYEQYF.

This chain joins TRBV29-1 and TRBJ2-3; 7 bases line up with TRBD2. Germline trimming cut 6 bases from V and 0 bases from J; bases unmatched to any gene: 3. CDR1 and CDR2 from the germline V gene are SQVTM and ANQGSEA. The CDR3 covers 13 residues. The CDR3 DNA is TGCAGCGTGGCCGGGGGGAGCACAGATACGCAGTATTTT. It is translated as CSVAGGSTDTQYF.

This clonotype was recorded many times. The chain is built from TRBV7-7 and TRBJ1-4; the D gene is possibly TRBD1 (6 bases). V was clipped by 5 bases and J by 7 bases, with 11 bases between them. This CDR3 comprises 13 residues. CDR1 and CDR2 from the germline V gene are SSHAT and FNYEAQ (reference sequence). CDR3 in amino acids: CASSPGGREKLFF. In nucleotides, the CDR3 is TGTGCCAGCAGCCCCGGGGGGCGTGAAAAACTGTTTTTT.

The V call is TRBV5-1, the J call TRBJ1-1; D ambiguous. Per the germline V gene, CDR1 is SGHRS and CDR2 is YFSETQ. There are 15 residues in the CDR3. The V end lost 0 bases, the J end lost 4 bases, and 13 bases lay between the germline ends. This CDR3 is CASSLEVGGRTEAFF. The CDR3 region has the DNA TGCGCCAGCAGCTTGGAGGTCGGCGGACGCACTGAAGCTTTCTTT.

V is TRBV4-2 and J is TRBJ1-5; TRBD1 matches 8 bases. J was trimmed by 4 bases and V by 0 bases; bases with no gene match: 2. Germline V gives CDR1 LGHNA, CDR2 YNFKEQ. This CDR3 spans 15 amino acids. The CDR3 DNA reads TGTGCCAGCAGCCAAGAACAGGGGGAAAATCAGCCCCAGCATTTT. Protein: CASSQEQGENQPQHF.

The chain employs TRBV30 and TRBJ2-7, with 7 bases aligning to TRBD2. The germline V gene encodes CDR1 GTSNPN and CDR2 SVGIG (reference sequence). This CDR3 contains 14 residues. V trimming: 4 bases; J trimming: 6 bases; junction bases outside the gene matches: 12. CDR3 in DNA: TGTGCCTGGAATGGCGTGACGGGAGGAGGCGAGCAGTACTTC. It encodes CAWNGVTGGGEQYF.

A few counts support this clonotype. CDR3 amino acids: CAWSTVPPPNNSPLHF. CDR3 bases: TGTGCCTGGAGTACGGTCCCCCCTCCCAATAATTCACCCCTCCACTTT. The chain joins TRBV30 to TRBJ1-6; D unresolved. The CDR3 length is 16 residues. V lost 2 bases and J 5 bases, leaving 16 bases between the germline ends. CDR1 is GTSNPN and CDR2 is SVGIG in the germline V gene (reference sequence). Full variable domain (missing parts from reference TRBV30 and TRBJ1-6): SQTIHQWPATLVQPVGSPLSLECTVEGTSNPNLYWYRQAAGRGLQLLFYSVGIGQISSEVPQNLSASRPQDRQFILSSKKLLLSDSGFYLCAWSTVPPPNNSPLHFGNGTRLTVT.

This rearrangement joins TRBV12-3 or TRBV12-4 to TRBJ2-1; 10 nucleotides line up with TRBD2. This CDR3 is built from 16 residues. V dropped 5 bases and J dropped 9; count of bases not matched to a gene: 13. The chain's CDR3 is CASSPYTSGNPREQFF. DNA of the CDR3: TGTGCCAGCAGTCCATACACTAGCGGGAACCCCCGTGAGCAGTTCTTC.

CDR3 sequence reads: CASRRGGQISPLHF. The DNA of the CDR3 is TGTGCCAGCAGGAGGGGGGGGCAAATTTCACCCCTCCACTTT. V and J are TRBV27 and TRBJ1-6; D possibly corresponds to TRBD1 (6 bases). The CDR3 has 14 residues. Germline CDR1 reads MNHEY; CDR2 reads SMNVEV (reference sequence). V was shortened by 6 bases and J by 9 bases, with 15 bases between the two germline ends.

This clonotype was seen many times. This chain joins TRBV28 and TRBJ1-6; D is undetermined. Germline CDR1 and CDR2: MDHEN and SYDVKM. V shed 5 bases and J shed 13 bases, with 9 bases lying between them. CDR3 length: 11 amino acids. The CDR3 DNA sequence: TGTGCCAGCAGTGCGGACGGGCCCCTCCACTTT. Its translation is CASSADGPLHF.